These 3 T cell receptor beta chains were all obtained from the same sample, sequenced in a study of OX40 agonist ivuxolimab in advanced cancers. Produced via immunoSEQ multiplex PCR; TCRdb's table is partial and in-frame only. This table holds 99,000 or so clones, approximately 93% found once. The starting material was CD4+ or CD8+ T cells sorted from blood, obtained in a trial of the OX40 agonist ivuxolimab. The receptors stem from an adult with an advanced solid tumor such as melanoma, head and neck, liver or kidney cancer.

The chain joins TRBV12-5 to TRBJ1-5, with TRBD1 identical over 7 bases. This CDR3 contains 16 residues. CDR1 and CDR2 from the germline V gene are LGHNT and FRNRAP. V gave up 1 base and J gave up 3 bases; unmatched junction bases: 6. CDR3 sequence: CASGLGDSFNNQPQHF. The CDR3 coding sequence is TGTGCTAGTGGTTTGGGGGACAGTTTTAACAATCAGCCCCAGCATTTT.

The CDR3 sequence is CSVEEFGTQYF. DNA for the CDR3: TGCAGCGTTGAAGAGTTCGGGACCCAGTACTTC. This chain joins TRBV29-1 and TRBJ2-5; no firm D call. The CDR3 consists of 11 residues. Per the germline V gene, CDR1 is SQVTM and CDR2 is ANQGSEA. V was clipped by 0 bases and J by 7 bases, with 6 bases between them.

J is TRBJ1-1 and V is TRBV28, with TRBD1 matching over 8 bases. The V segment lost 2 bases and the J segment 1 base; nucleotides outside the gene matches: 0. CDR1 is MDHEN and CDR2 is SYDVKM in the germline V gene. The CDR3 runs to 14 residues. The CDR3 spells CASSLGQGNTEAFF. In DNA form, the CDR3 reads TGTGCCAGCAGTTTAGGACAGGGGAACACTGAAGCTTTCTTT.